The next 30 T cell receptor beta chains were all read from a single sample in a study of identical twins. Each CDR3 protein is one row after TCRdb ran MiXCR on the 5' RACE reads. The data contain under 900,000 distinct CDR3 sequences, approximately 18% of them singletons. These same records also appear under a second study, on T cells expressing NK-cell markers.

Source material: PBMCs. These TCRs come from a woman under 30 in good health.

The table lists this clonotype with a few counts. The chain links TRBV6-5 to TRBJ1-1; D is unresolved. V lost 3 bases to trimming and J lost 10 bases, with 9 bases between them. The germline V gene has CDR1 MNHEY and CDR2 SVGAGI. The CDR3 is 11 residues long. CDR3 amino acids: CASSYWGGAFF. The DNA of the CDR3 is TGTGCCAGCAGTTATTGGGGAGGAGCTTTCTTT.

The table lists this clonotype with a few counts. The chain joins TRBV20-1 to TRBJ2-7; D may be TRBD2 (6 bases). The CDR3 is 9 amino acids. Germline CDR1 reads DFQATT; CDR2 reads SNEGSKA (reference sequence). V gave up 7 bases and J gave up 6 bases, with 7 bases separating them. CDR3 DNA sequence: TGCAGTGTCGGGAGCGAGCAGTACTTC. Amino acid sequence: CSVGSEQYF.

CDR3 DNA sequence: TGTGCCAGCAGGGAACGACTAGCGGGACACGAGCAGTACTTC. Translation gives CASRERLAGHEQYF. This rearrangement joins TRBV5-4 to TRBJ2-7; 11 positions agree with TRBD2. Germline CDR1 and CDR2: SGHNT and YYREEE (reference sequence). There are 14 residues in the CDR3. The V gene end was trimmed by 5 bases and the J gene end by 5 bases; junction bases not matched to a gene: 6. The whole variable domain, remainder taken from reference TRBV5-4 and TRBJ2-7, is ETGVTQSPTHLIKTRGQQVTLRCSSQSGHNTVSWYQQALGQGPQFIFQYYREEENGRGNFPPRFSGLQFPNYSSELNVNALELDDSALYLCASRERLAGHEQYFGPGTRLTVT.

This chain links TRBV7-2 with TRBJ1-2, with 7 bases lining up with TRBD1. V shed 5 bases, J shed 4 bases, and the junction held 7 bases outside the gene matches. The germline CDR1 and CDR2 sequences are SGHTA and FQGNSA. CDR3 length equals 14 residues. CDR3 bases: TGTGCCAGCAGCCCCGTTAGGGACAGCTATGGCTACACCTTC. Translating it yields CASSPVRDSYGYTF.

This clonotype was seen more than once but under ten times. The chain carries TRBV20-1 and TRBJ2-5, with D unclear. Germline values: CDR1 DFQATT, CDR2 SNEGSKA (reference sequence). The CDR3 extends over 12 amino acids. Trimming took 1 base from V and 1 from J, leaving 4 bases between them. The CDR3 DNA reads as TGCAGTGCTAGAGCCCGCCAAGAGACCCAGTACTTC. Its translation: CSARARQETQYF.

The chain recombines TRBV12-3 or TRBV12-4 with TRBJ1-4, with 10 bases matching TRBD1. The CDR3 runs to 14 residues. Losses at the gene ends were 8 bases for V and 7 bases for J; bases not matched to a gene: 7. CDR3: CASDERTGGEKLFF. In nucleotides, the CDR3 is TGTGCCAGCGATGAGAGGACAGGGGGTGAAAAACTGTTTTTT.

At least ten counts were recorded for this clonotype. This chain links TRBV12-3 or TRBV12-4 with TRBJ1-1, with D perhaps matching TRBD1 (5 bases). With 4 bases removed from V and 5 bases from J, the gap between germline ends came to 11 bases. The CDR3 is 13 amino acids. The CDR3 region is CASSSGPGTEAFF. The CDR3 bases are TGTGCCAGCAGTTCAGGGCCGGGGACTGAAGCTTTCTTT.

The CDR3 DNA reads as TGTGCCAGCAGTTACCACACCAAACAGGGGAGCGAGCAGTACTTC. Its translation: CASSYHTKQGSEQYF. The rearrangement links TRBV6-5 to TRBJ2-7; TRBD1 matches at 7 bases. CDR3 size: 15 residues. Unmatched junction bases numbered 10, after V lost 2 bases and J lost 6 bases. The germline V gene has CDR1 MNHEY and CDR2 SVGAGI.

The table lists this clonotype with a few counts. The chain uses TRBV4-2 and TRBJ2-3, with 12 bases fitting TRBD2. Germline V gene sequence: CDR1 LGHNA, CDR2 YNFKEQ. The CDR3 length is 16 residues. Unmatched junction bases numbered 4, after V lost 4 bases and J lost 2 bases. CDR3 protein: CASSPRLAGVTDTQYF. In DNA, the CDR3 is TGTGCCAGCAGCCCAAGACTAGCGGGAGTCACAGATACGCAGTATTTT.

The rearrangement links TRBV4-3 to TRBJ2-5, with D maybe TRBD2 (5 bases). This CDR3 comprises 14 residues. The ends were cut back, 1 base at V and 5 bases at J, with 11 bases in the middle. CDR1 is LGHNA and CDR2 is YSLEER in the germline V gene. The DNA for the CDR3 is TGCGCCAGCAGCCAAGTCGAGGGCTGGGAGACCCAGTACTTC. It translates to CASSQVEGWETQYF.

V gene TRBV28 combines with J gene TRBJ2-3; the D call may be TRBD1 or TRBD2 (5 bases each). The V gene lost 5 bases and the J gene lost 0 bases, with 12 bases spanning the gap. The CDR3 spans 15 residues. Per germline, CDR1 MDHEN and CDR2 SYDVKM. The CDR3 is CASSLGAESTDTQYF. The CDR3 nucleotides are TGTGCCAGCAGTCTCGGGGCCGAAAGCACAGATACGCAGTATTTT.

V and J are TRBV6-2 or TRBV6-3 and TRBJ2-1, with 9 bases matching TRBD1. The CDR3 runs to 15 residues. V was pared by 0 bases and J by 4 bases, with 1 base of the junction left unmatched. In germline, CDR1 is MNHEY, CDR2 SVGEGT. CDR3 in DNA: TGTGCCAGCAGTTACTCCGGGACAGGGTACAATGAGCAGTTCTTC. Protein sequence: CASSYSGTGYNEQFF.

The table lists this clonotype with a few counts. The chain recombines TRBV5-1 with TRBJ2-2; D may be TRBD2 (5 bases). The CDR3 covers 15 residues. With 4 bases removed from V and 4 bases from J, the gap between germline ends came to 14 bases. CDR1 is SGHRS, CDR2 YFSETQ, per germline. The CDR3 nucleotides read TGCGCCAGCAGCGGGGAGTATCAGGTCACCGGGGAGCTGTTTTTT. It translates to CASSGEYQVTGELFF.

This chain uses TRBV11-2 with TRBJ2-1, with D possibly being TRBD2 (6 bases). CDR3 length: 14 amino acids. Trimming shortened V by 8 bases and J by 3 bases, and 14 bases separated the two germline ends. The germline gives CDR1 SGHAT, CDR2 FQNNGV. CDR3 nucleotide sequence: TGTGCCAGCGGCAACCGGGAGTTCTACAATGAGCAGTTCTTC. Translation gives CASGNREFYNEQFF.

This clonotype was recorded a few times. The chain couples TRBV6-2 or TRBV6-3 to TRBJ2-5; the match to TRBD2 covers 13 bases. CDR1 and CDR2 (germline): MNHEY, SVGEGT. V was clipped by 4 bases and J by 13 bases; unmatched bases: 6. This CDR3 is built from 13 residues. The CDR3 is CASSSGTSGNLYF. The CDR3 bases are TGTGCCAGCAGTTCCGGGACTAGCGGGAATTTGTACTTC.

This chain uses TRBV7-8 with TRBJ1-2; no clear D gene. CDR3 length equals 15 residues. Between the trimmed V and J ends, which lost 3 bases and 5 bases, there was a span of 16 bases. Germline lookup yields CDR1 SGHVS and CDR2 FQNEAQ. The CDR3 loop reads CASSFQPLGPYGYTF. In DNA, the CDR3 is TGTGCCAGCAGCTTCCAACCGCTAGGACCTTATGGCTACACCTTC.

This clonotype was detected ten times or more. The chain recombines TRBV12-3 or TRBV12-4 with TRBJ2-1; 13 bases are shared with TRBD2. The CDR3 contains 17 residues. The V segment lost 6 bases and the J segment 6 bases; nucleotides outside the gene matches: 11. The CDR3 DNA sequence: TGTGCCAGCAGCGAGTGGACTAGCGGGAGTATGCGCAATGAGCAGTTCTTC. This translates into CASSEWTSGSMRNEQFF.

V usage is TRBV19 and J usage is TRBJ2-7, with 8 positions matching TRBD1. The CDR3 is 13 residues long. J gave up 6 bases and V 3 bases, and 4 bases lay outside the gene matches. Germline V gene data show CDR1 as LNHDA and CDR2 as SQIVND (reference sequence). As DNA, the CDR3 is TGTGCCAGTAGTATCTCGACAGGGGTCGAGCAGTACTTC. This codes for CASSISTGVEQYF.

The chain recombines TRBV20-1 with TRBJ2-5, with a possible D match to TRBD1 (5 bases). V lost 0 bases and J 7 bases, leaving 12 bases between the germline ends. Germline-derived CDR1 and CDR2 are DFQATT and SNEGSKA (reference sequence). The CDR3 sequence is 13 residues long. CDR3 nucleotide sequence: TGCAGTGCTAGAGACACAGGTTGGGCGACCCAGTACTTC. Translating it yields CSARDTGWATQYF.

Note on this clonotype: A read error may account for a junction end that differs from germline. This CDR3 reads CASREAGTGGGLFF. The DNA for the CDR3 is TGTGCCAGCAGGGAAGCCGGGACAGGGGGCGGACTGTTTTTT. The chain recombines TRBV6-1 with TRBJ1-4; the match to TRBD1 covers 12 bases. The CDR3 has 14 amino acids. Germline values: CDR1 MNHNS, CDR2 SASEGT.

This clonotype appeared a few times. The chain is built from TRBV7-2 and TRBJ2-7; weak D call: TRBD1 (5 bases). V gave up 5 bases and J gave up 5 bases, with 22 bases separating them. The CDR3 sequence is 16 residues long. CDR1 and CDR2 from the germline V gene are SGHTA and FQGNSA. CDR3 nucleotides: TGTGCCAGCAGCCCCCCCCCTGTGCAGGGCAACAACGAGCAGTACTTC. Protein: CASSPPPVQGNNEQYF.

This clonotype was observed at least ten times. The V call is TRBV12-3 or TRBV12-4, the J call TRBJ2-4; no clear D. CDR3 size: 9 residues. V was pared by 8 bases and J by 10 bases, with 6 bases between. The chain's CDR3 is CASVAIQYF. The CDR3, as DNA: TGTGCCAGCGTGGCTATTCAGTACTTC.

This clonotype was observed a few times. The chain combines TRBV6-1 with TRBJ2-1; TRBD2 agrees at 12 bases. The CDR3 totals 16 residues. CDR1 and CDR2 (germline): MNHNS, SASEGT. The J segment lost 5 bases and the V segment lost 7 bases, leaving 9 bases of the junction unmatched. CDR3 amino acids: CASNRASGGVHNEQFF. The CDR3 DNA reads TGTGCCAGCAATCGTGCTAGCGGGGGGGTCCACAATGAGCAGTTCTTC.

The chain has TRBV20-1 and TRBJ2-1; 8 nucleotides match TRBD1. V dropped 1 base and J dropped 7; count of bases not matched to a gene: 12. CDR1 is DFQATT and CDR2 is SNEGSKA in the germline V gene (reference sequence). The CDR3 consists of 16 residues. This CDR3 reads CSARGNGRGRPNEQFF. CDR3 DNA sequence: TGCAGTGCTAGAGGAAACGGCAGGGGGCGTCCTAATGAGCAGTTCTTC.

V and J are TRBV20-1 and TRBJ2-4, with 9 nucleotides matching TRBD2. The CDR3 length is 15 residues. V shed 3 bases and J 1 base; nucleotides not matched to a gene: 4. Germline V gene data show CDR1 as DFQATT and CDR2 as SNEGSKA (reference sequence). The CDR3 region is CSAREAGGAKNIQYF. The CDR3 DNA reads TGCAGTGCTAGGGAAGCGGGGGGCGCCAAAAACATTCAGTACTTC.

CDR3 amino acids: CASSTGAGNDQPQHF. The CDR3 DNA is TGTGCCAGCAGCACTGGGGCGGGGAACGATCAGCCCCAGCATTTT. V and J are TRBV5-6 and TRBJ1-5, with a tentative D call TRBD1 (5 bases). The CDR3 length is 15 residues. Germline assignment: CDR1 SGHDT and CDR2 YYEEEE. Trimming pared 4 bases from V and 5 bases from J, leaving 16 bases between.

This clonotype has a handful of counts. The chain is built from TRBV12-3 or TRBV12-4 and TRBJ2-7, with 11 bases that match TRBD1. Unmatched junction bases numbered 7, after V lost 6 bases and J lost 3 bases. CDR3 length equals 15 residues. CDR3 residues: CASRGGTGGIYEQYF. The CDR3 DNA reads as TGTGCCAGCAGGGGGGGGACAGGGGGAATCTACGAGCAGTACTTC.

The gene calls are TRBV20-1 and TRBJ2-3; 9 bases line up with TRBD1. CDR3 length: 14 residues. V lost 5 bases and J lost 9; bases outside the gene matches: 12. Germline V lookup: CDR1 DFQATT, CDR2 SNEGSKA (reference sequence). The CDR3 here is CSAPRDRDVYTQYF. The CDR3 region has the DNA TGCAGTGCTCCCCGGGACAGGGATGTGTACACGCAGTATTTT.

This sequence joins TRBV7-8 and TRBJ2-1, with D hard to call. The CDR3 loop spans 17 amino acids. Germline CDR1 is SGHVS and CDR2 is FQNEAQ. V was pared by 5 bases and J by 4 bases, with 21 bases between. The CDR3 spells CASSPTYFGSLYNEQFF. As DNA, the CDR3 is TGTGCCAGCAGCCCCACTTACTTTGGGTCTCTATACAATGAGCAGTTCTTC.

This clonotype has ten or more counts. One end of the junction is discordant with germline, which a read error may explain. The rearrangement joins TRBV5-1 to TRBJ1-1; perhaps TRBD1 as D (5 bases). The CDR3 totals 14 residues. CDR1 and CDR2 from the germline V gene are SGHRS and YFSETQ. The CDR3 sequence: CASSLDRVNTEAFF. In DNA form, the CDR3 reads TGTGCCAGCAGTCTCGACAGAGTGAACACTGAAGCTTTCTTT. The full variable domain, with the rest looked up from reference TRBV5-1 and TRBJ1-1, is KAGVTQTPRYLIKTRGQQVTLSCSPISGHRSVSWYQQTPGQGLQFLFEYFSETQRNKGNFPGRFSGRQFSNSRSEMNVSTLELGDSALYLCASSLDRVNTEAFFGQGTRLTVV.